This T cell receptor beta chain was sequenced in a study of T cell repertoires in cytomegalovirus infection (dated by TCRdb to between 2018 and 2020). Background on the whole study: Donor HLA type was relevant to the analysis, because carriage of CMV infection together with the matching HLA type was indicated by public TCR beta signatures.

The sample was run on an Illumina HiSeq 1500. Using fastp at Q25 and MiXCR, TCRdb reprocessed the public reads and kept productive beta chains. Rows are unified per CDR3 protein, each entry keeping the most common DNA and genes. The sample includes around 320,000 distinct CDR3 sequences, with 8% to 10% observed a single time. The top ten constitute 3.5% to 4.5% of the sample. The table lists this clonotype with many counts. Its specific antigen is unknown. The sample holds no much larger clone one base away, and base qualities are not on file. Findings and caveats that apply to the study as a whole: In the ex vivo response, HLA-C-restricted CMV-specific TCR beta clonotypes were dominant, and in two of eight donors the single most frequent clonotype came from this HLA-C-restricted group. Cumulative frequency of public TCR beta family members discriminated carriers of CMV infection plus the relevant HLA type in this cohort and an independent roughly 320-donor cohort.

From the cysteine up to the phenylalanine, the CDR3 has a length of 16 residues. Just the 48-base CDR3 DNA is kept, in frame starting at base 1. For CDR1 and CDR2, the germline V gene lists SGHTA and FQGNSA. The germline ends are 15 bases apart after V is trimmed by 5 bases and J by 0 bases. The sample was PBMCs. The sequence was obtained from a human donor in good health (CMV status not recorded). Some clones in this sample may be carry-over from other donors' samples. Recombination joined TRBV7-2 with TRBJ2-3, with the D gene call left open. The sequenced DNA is TGTGCCAGCAGCCCCCCCGGGCTAGTGAGCACAGATACGCAGTATTTT. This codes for CASSPPGLVSTDTQYF.